A selection of T cell receptor beta chains follows, all from one sample in a study of OX40 agonist ivuxolimab in advanced cancers. Using immunoSEQ multiplex PCR, the repertoire was profiled, and TCRdb retains in-frame clones only, with some absent. The table records more than 85,000 clones, around 91% of them present only once. Sequencing used CD4+ or CD8+ T cells sorted from blood, obtained in a trial of the OX40 agonist ivuxolimab. Source of these receptors: an adult with an advanced solid tumor such as melanoma, head and neck, liver or kidney cancer. CDR3s include the opening cysteine and the closing phenylalanine or tryptophan. D genes are given only for firm matches.

CDR3 DNA,CDR3 protein,V gene,D gene,J gene
TGCGCCAGCAGCCATGACGTCGAAGGCACCGGGGAGCTGTTTTTT,CASSHDVEGTGELFF,TRBV4-3,NA,TRBJ2-2
TGTGCCAGCAGCCCGGAGGGGGGTCCGACTTGGGGCTACACCTTC,CASSPEGGPTWGYTF,TRBV5-5,NA,TRBJ1-2
TGTGCCAGTAGCCGCCTTTTAGATACGCAGTATTTT,CASSRLLDTQYF,TRBV19,NA,TRBJ2-3
TGTGCCAGCAGTCCCATCGCCGGGACAGCATATGGCTACACCTTC,CASSPIAGTAYGYTF,TRBV6-6,TRBD1,TRBJ1-2
TGTGCCAGCAGCTTAACTAGCGGGAGGGCCGGGGAGCTGTTTTTT,CASSLTSGRAGELFF,TRBV7-2,TRBD2,TRBJ2-2
TGTGCCACCAGCAGAGTGGCAGGGTACGGCACTGAAGCTTTCTTT,CATSRVAGYGTEAFF,TRBV15,NA,TRBJ1-1
TGTGCCAGCAGCTATATATTCCGGGACACGTATCAGCCCCAGCATTTT,CASSYIFRDTYQPQHF,TRBV7-3,NA,TRBJ1-5
TGTGCCAGCCGTCGCAAAGGGGTCTGGAGCTATGGCTACACCTTC,CASRRKGVWSYGYTF,TRBV28,NA,TRBJ1-2
TGTGCCAGCTCACCGCAAAGACAGGGGGTAGATCAGCCCCAGCATTTT,CASSPQRQGVDQPQHF,TRBV18,TRBD1,TRBJ1-5
TGTGCCAGCAGCTTATCCGGGGGAGTCTCCGGGGAGCTGTTTTTT,CASSLSGGVSGELFF,TRBV7-3,NA,TRBJ2-2
TGCGCCAGCAGCTTGGAGGGGGGTGGTTATCAGCCCCAGCATTTT,CASSLEGGGYQPQHF,TRBV5-1,NA,TRBJ1-5